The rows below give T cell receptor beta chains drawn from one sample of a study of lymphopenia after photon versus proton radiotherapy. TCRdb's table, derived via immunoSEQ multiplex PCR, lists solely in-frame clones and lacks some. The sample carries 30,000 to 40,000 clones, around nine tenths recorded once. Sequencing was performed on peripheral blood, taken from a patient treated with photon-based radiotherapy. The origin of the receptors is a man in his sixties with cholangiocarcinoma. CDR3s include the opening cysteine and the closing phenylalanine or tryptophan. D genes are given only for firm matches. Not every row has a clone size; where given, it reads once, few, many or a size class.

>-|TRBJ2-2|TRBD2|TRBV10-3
CAISVTGTRLYTGELFF
TGTGCCATCAGTGTTACCGGGACTAGACTTTACACCGGGGAGCTGTTTTTT
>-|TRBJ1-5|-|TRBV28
CASSLGGGNQPQHF
TGTGCCAGCAGTTTGGGCGGGGGAAATCAGCCCCAGCATTTT
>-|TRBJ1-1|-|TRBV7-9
CASSLRGNTEAFF
TGTGCCAGCAGCCTCCGGGGGAACACTGAAGCTTTCTTT
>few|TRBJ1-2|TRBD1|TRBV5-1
CASSTMTGTANYGYTF
TGCGCCAGCAGCACCATGACAGGGACTGCTAACTATGGCTACACCTTC
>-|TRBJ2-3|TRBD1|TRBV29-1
CSVVGTGPTDTQYF
TGCAGCGTTGTTGGGACAGGACCCACAGATACGCAGTATTTT
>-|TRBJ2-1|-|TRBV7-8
CASSLTRRRGGNEQFF
TGTGCCAGCAGCTTAACCAGGAGAAGAGGAGGTAATGAGCAGTTCTTC
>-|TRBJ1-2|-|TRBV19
CASSTGPGIPGYTF
TGTGCCAGTAGTACAGGGCCGGGGATCCCCGGCTACACCTTC
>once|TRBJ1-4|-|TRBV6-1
CASSEPRGNEKLFF
TGTGCCAGCAGTGAACCCCGAGGGAATGAAAAACTGTTTTTT
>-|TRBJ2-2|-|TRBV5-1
CASRRQGGPGELFF
TGCGCCAGCAGACGACAGGGAGGTCCCGGGGAGCTGTTTTTT
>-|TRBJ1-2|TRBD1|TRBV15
CATSVGTGGGYTF
TGTGCCACCAGCGTCGGGACAGGGGGAGGCTACACCTTC
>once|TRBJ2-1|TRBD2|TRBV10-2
CASSVRLAGAAGEQFF
TGCGCCAGCAGTGTTCGGCTAGCGGGGGCGGCGGGTGAGCAGTTCTTC
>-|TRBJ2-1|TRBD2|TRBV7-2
CASSLSGGYNEQFF
TGTGCCAGCAGCTTGTCGGGAGGGTACAATGAGCAGTTCTTC
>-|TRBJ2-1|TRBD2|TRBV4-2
CASSQGGLAGSDEQFF
TGTGCCAGCAGCCAAGGTGGACTAGCAGGTTCAGATGAGCAGTTCTTC
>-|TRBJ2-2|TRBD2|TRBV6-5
CASSLAGGDAGELFF
TGTGCCAGCAGTCTAGCGGGTGGGGACGCCGGGGAGCTGTTTTTT
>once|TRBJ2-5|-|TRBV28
CASSRLRSQETQYF
TGTGCCAGCAGTCGCCTACGGTCTCAAGAGACCCAGTACTTC
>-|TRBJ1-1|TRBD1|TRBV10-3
CAIRSGQGNTEAFF
TGTGCCATCAGGTCGGGACAGGGGAACACTGAAGCTTTCTTT
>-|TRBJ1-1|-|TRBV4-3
CASSQDVRNTEAFF
TGCGCCAGCAGCCAAGATGTCCGGAACACTGAAGCTTTCTTT
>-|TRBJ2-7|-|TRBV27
CASSLFGQLGGEQYF
TGTGCCAGCAGTTTATTTGGACAGCTGGGAGGAGAGCAGTACTTC
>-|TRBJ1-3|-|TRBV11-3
CASSPLSPSGNTIYF
TGTGCCAGCAGCCCGCTTAGCCCCTCTGGAAACACCATATATTTT
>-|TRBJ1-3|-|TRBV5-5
CASTRGPTSNSGNTIYF
TGTGCCAGCACAAGGGGACCGACATCAAACTCTGGAAACACCATATATTTT
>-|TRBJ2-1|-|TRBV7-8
CASSLAGFKGHDEQFF
TGTGCCAGCAGCTTAGCAGGGTTTAAGGGTCACGATGAGCAGTTCTTC
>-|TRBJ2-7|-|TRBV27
CASSLSTPTYEQYF
TGTGCCAGCAGTTTATCCACCCCTACCTACGAGCAGTACTTC
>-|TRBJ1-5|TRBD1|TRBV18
CASSRGQASNQPQHF
TGTGCCAGCTCACGGGGACAGGCGAGCAATCAGCCCCAGCATTTT
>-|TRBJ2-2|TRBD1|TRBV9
CASSVSDRETGELFF
TGTGCCAGCAGCGTATCGGACAGGGAAACCGGGGAGCTGTTTTTT
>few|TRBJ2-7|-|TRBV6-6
CASSKEGPYEQYF
TGTGCCAGCAGTAAAGAGGGGCCCTACGAGCAGTACTTC
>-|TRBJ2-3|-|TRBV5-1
CASSLALRGDIDTQYF
TGCGCCAGCAGCTTGGCGTTGAGGGGTGATATAGATACGCAGTATTTT
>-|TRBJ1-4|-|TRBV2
CASSVAGRTEKLFF
TGTGCCAGCAGTGTAGCAGGGCGGACTGAAAAACTGTTTTTT
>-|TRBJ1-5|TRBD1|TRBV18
CASSPGGAGGSDQPQHF
TGTGCCAGCTCACCAGGAGGAGCAGGGGGTAGTGATCAGCCCCAGCATTTT
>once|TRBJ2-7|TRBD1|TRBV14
CASSLTSWGQGSHEQYF
TGTGCCAGCAGCCTCACCTCGTGGGGACAGGGGAGTCACGAGCAGTACTTC
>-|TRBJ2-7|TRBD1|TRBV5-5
CASSPGQGVYEQYF
TGTGCCAGCAGCCCCGGACAGGGTGTCTACGAGCAGTACTTC
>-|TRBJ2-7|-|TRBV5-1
CASSLTGSKTSYEQYF
TGCGCCAGCAGCTTGACCGGCAGCAAGACCTCCTACGAGCAGTACTTC
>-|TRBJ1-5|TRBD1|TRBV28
CASSFNTGGLRQPQHF
TGTGCCAGCAGTTTCAACACAGGGGGCCTGAGACAGCCCCAGCATTTT
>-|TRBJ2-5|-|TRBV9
CASSVDELAPQETQYF
TGTGCCAGCAGCGTAGACGAATTAGCGCCCCAAGAGACCCAGTACTTC
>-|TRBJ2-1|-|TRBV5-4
CASSTRPDRVEQFF
TGTGCCAGCAGCACGAGGCCTGATAGGGTTGAGCAGTTCTTC
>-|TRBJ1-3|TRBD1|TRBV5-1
CASSFDRAGNTIYF
TGCGCCAGCAGCTTCGACAGGGCTGGAAACACCATATATTTT
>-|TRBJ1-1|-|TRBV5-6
CASSSSSYTEAFF
TGTGCCAGCAGCTCTTCTTCCTACACTGAAGCTTTCTTT
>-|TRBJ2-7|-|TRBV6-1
CASRPDGSYEQYF
TGTGCCAGCAGACCGGACGGATCCTACGAGCAGTACTTC
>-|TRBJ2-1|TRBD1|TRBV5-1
CASSATGTGVRVDEQFF
TGCGCCAGCAGCGCGACCGGGACAGGGGTCAGAGTCGATGAGCAGTTCTTC
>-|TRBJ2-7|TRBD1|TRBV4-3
CASSQVVGGPSYEQYF
TGCGCCAGCAGCCAAGTAGTAGGGGGCCCCTCCTACGAGCAGTACTTC
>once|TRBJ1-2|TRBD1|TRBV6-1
CASSGDREGYTF
TGTGCCAGCAGTGGGGACAGAGAAGGCTACACCTTC
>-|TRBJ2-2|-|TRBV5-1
CASSLQGNTGELFF
TGCGCCAGCAGCTTACAGGGGAACACCGGGGAGCTGTTTTTT
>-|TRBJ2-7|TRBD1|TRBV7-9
CASSLYTGGEYEQYF
TGTGCCAGCAGCTTATACACAGGGGGCGAATACGAGCAGTACTTC
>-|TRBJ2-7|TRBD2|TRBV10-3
CAISESGGSGSSYEQYF
TGTGCCATCAGTGAGTCTGGGGGTAGCGGGTCGTCCTACGAGCAGTACTTC
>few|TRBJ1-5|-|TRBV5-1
CASSLDGAGSNQPQHF
TGCGCCAGCAGCCTGGATGGAGCAGGTAGCAATCAGCCCCAGCATTTT
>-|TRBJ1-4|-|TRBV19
CATGAGHDEKLFF
TGTGCCACAGGGGCGGGACACGACGAAAAACTGTTTTTT
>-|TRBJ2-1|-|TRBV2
CAITPRSSYNEQFF
TGTGCTATCACTCCCAGGAGCTCCTACAATGAGCAGTTCTTC
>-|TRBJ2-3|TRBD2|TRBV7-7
CASSSSLADPKDTQYF
TGTGCTAGCAGCTCGTCCCTAGCGGACCCCAAGGATACGCAGTATTTT
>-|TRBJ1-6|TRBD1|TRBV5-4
CASSLTGVYNSPLHF
TGTGCCAGCAGCTTAACAGGGGTCTATAATTCACCCCTCCACTTT
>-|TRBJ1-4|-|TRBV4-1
CASTRNSATNEKLFF
TGCGCCAGCACCCGAAATTCGGCAACTAATGAAAAACTGTTTTTT
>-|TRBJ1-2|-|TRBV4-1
CASSYIARGHYGYTF
TGCGCCAGCAGCTACATTGCCAGGGGCCACTATGGCTACACCTTC
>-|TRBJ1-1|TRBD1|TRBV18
CASSLSGQYTEAFF
TGTGCCAGCTCACTTTCGGGACAGTACACTGAAGCTTTCTTT
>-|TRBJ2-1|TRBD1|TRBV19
CASSPQGAQYNEQFF
TGTGCCAGTAGTCCACAGGGGGCGCAGTACAATGAGCAGTTCTTC
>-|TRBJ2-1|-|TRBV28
CASSQGNEQFF
TGTGCCAGCAGTCAGGGCAATGAGCAGTTCTTC
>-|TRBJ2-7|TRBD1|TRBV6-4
CASSDSGDRDDEQYF
TGTGCCAGCAGTGACTCAGGGGACAGGGACGACGAGCAGTACTTC
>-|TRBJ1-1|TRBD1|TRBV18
CASSPDLGQAMNTEAFF
TGTGCCAGCTCACCCGACCTGGGACAGGCAATGAACACTGAAGCTTTCTTT
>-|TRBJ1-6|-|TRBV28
CASSLSRAANSPLHF
TGTGCCAGCAGTTTATCCCGGGCGGCGAATTCACCCCTCCACTTT
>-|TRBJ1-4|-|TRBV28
CASSFDWKLFF
TGTGCCAGCAGTTTTGACTGGAAACTGTTTTTT
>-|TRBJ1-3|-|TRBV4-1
CASSQANVGNRTHSGNTIYF
TGCGCCAGCAGCCAAGCGAACGTTGGGAACAGGACTCACTCTGGAAACACCATATATTTT
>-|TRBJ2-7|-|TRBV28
CASFGSSQAQGEQYF
TGTGCCAGCTTTGGCTCGTCACAGGCCCAGGGCGAGCAGTACTTC
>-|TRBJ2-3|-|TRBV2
CASTPDSSTDTQYF
TGTGCCAGCACCCCGGACAGTAGCACAGATACGCAGTATTTT